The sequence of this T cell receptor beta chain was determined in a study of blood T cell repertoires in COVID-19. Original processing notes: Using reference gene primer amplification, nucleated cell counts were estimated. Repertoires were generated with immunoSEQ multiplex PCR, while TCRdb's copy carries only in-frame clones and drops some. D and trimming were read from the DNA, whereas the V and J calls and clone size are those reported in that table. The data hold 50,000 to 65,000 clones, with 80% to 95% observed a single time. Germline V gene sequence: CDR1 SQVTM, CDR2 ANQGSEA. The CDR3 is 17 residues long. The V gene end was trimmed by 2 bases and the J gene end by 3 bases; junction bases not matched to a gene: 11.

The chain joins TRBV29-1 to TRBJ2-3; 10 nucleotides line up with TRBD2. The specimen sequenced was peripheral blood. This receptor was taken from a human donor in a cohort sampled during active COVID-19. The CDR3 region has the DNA TGCAGCGTTGAACCCCATCTAGCGGGAGAGGGTACAGATACGCAGTATTTT. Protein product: CSVEPHLAGEGTDTQYF.